This TCR beta chain was found in a study of early T cells in non-severe SARS-CoV-2 infection. Study overall: Chains from this unsorted whole-blood bulk RNA could not be paired. Findings of the study overall: A preference for anti-spike CD8 responses marked VDJdb matching, which missed private and CD4 specificities.

Attachment of unique molecular identifiers to individual cDNA molecules was performed. TCRdb re-derived calls from the 5' RACE reads in MiXCR, one entry per CDR3 protein. The table lists 30,000 to 40,000 distinct CDR3 sequences, 5% to 6.5% of them singletons. This clonotype was picked up many times. Its antigen is not identified. Germline loops: CDR1 MNHNY, CDR2 SVGAGI (reference sequence). V dropped 0 bases and J dropped 10 bases, with 10 bases sitting between them. CDR3 length: 14 amino acids. This sequence joins TRBV6-6 and TRBJ1-6; perhaps TRBD1 as D (5 bases). The sample in question was whole blood, obtained at baseline. The TCR originated in an adult who was a healthcare worker with PCR-confirmed SARS-CoV-2 infection or an uninfected control (not recorded which). CDR3 sequence: CASSYSDTGSPLHF. As DNA, the CDR3 is TGTGCCAGCAGTTACTCGGACACGGGGTCACCCCTCCACTTT.